Below are 14 T cell receptor beta chains sequenced from a single sample in a study of blood T cell repertoires in COVID-19. TCRdb's copy holds only in-frame clones and misses some; the assay was immunoSEQ multiplex PCR. The sample contains approximately 200,000 clones, 70% to 90% of which appear only once. Sequenced: PBMCs or T cells enriched from blood (not recorded which). These receptors all stem from a man between 25 and 39 years old who had recovered from COVID-19.

The chain couples TRBV11-2 to TRBJ1-6; perhaps TRBD1 as D (5 bases). Germline CDR1 SGHAT, CDR2 FQNNGV. This CDR3 region has 15 residues. V was trimmed by 5 bases and J by 3 bases, leaving 11 bases between them. CDR3 loop: CASSTTTVYNSPLHF. CDR3 DNA sequence: TGTGCCAGCAGCACCACGACAGTCTATAATTCACCCCTCCACTTT.

The rearrangement joins TRBV7-8 to TRBJ2-2; the match to TRBD2 covers 8 bases. Unmatched junction bases numbered 5, after V lost 5 bases and J lost 3 bases. This CDR3 is built from 15 residues. The germline gives CDR1 SGHVS, CDR2 FQNEAQ. This CDR3 reads CASSTRGGYTGELFF. The DNA of the CDR3 is TGTGCCAGCAGCACCCGGGGGGGGTACACCGGGGAGCTGTTTTTT.

The sample holds a few counts of this clone. This chain connects TRBV7-9 to TRBJ1-1; 10 nucleotides agree with TRBD1. The CDR3 extends over 15 amino acids. CDR1 and CDR2 from the germline V gene are SEHNR and FQNEAQ (reference sequence). Trimming removed 3 bases from V and 4 bases from J; junction bases left unmatched: 5. The DNA for the CDR3 is TGTGCCAGCAGCTTGTCAGGACAGGGGGGCACTGAAGCTTTCTTT. Protein sequence: CASSLSGQGGTEAFF.

This clone was detected a few times. The rearrangement joins TRBV19 to TRBJ2-7, with D possibly matching TRBD1 (5 bases). From germline, CDR1 is LNHDA and CDR2 SQIVND (reference sequence). Trimming pared 3 bases from V and 1 base from J, leaving 10 bases between. CDR3 length equals 14 residues. The CDR3 region is CASSMVGQSYEQYF. As DNA, the CDR3 is TGTGCCAGTAGTATGGTCGGACAATCCTACGAGCAGTACTTC. Using reference TRBV19 and TRBJ2-7 for the parts outside the CDR3, the full variable domain is DGGITQSPKYLFRKEGQNVTLSCEQNLNHDAMYWYRQDPGQGLRLIYYSQIVNDFQKGDIAEGYSVSREKKESFPLTVTSAQKNPTAFYLCASSMVGQSYEQYFGPGTRLTVT.

The chain employs TRBV11-2 and TRBJ2-2, with 9 bases lining up with TRBD1. Trimming removed 6 bases from V and 2 bases from J; junction bases left unmatched: 7. CDR1 and CDR2 from the germline V gene are SGHAT and FQNNGV. This CDR3 has 16 amino acids. This chain's CDR3 is CASSSTGGRNTGELFF. CDR3 in DNA: TGTGCCAGCAGTTCAACAGGGGGCAGAAACACCGGGGAGCTGTTTTTT.

The chain joins TRBV11-2 to TRBJ2-7, with a weak D call TRBD1 (6 bases). The length of the CDR3 is 14 residues. The germline V gene has CDR1 SGHAT and CDR2 FQNNGV. Trimming took 4 bases from V and 0 from J, leaving 10 bases between them. The CDR3 spells CASSWEGGSYEQYF. The DNA for the CDR3 is TGTGCCAGCAGCTGGGAAGGGGGCTCCTACGAGCAGTACTTC.

This clone was counted between two and nine times. The chain employs TRBV11-2 and TRBJ2-3; 7 positions match TRBD1. Unmatched junction bases numbered 4, after V lost 0 bases and J lost 10 bases. There are 13 residues in the CDR3. Per the germline V gene, CDR1 is SGHAT and CDR2 is FQNNGV. The CDR3 reads CASSLDRGSSQYF. Here the CDR3 DNA reads TGTGCCAGCAGCTTAGACAGGGGGAGTTCGCAGTATTTT.

The chain carries TRBV11-2 and TRBJ2-2, with 12 bases aligning to TRBD2. The CDR3 length is 16 residues. V lost 2 bases to trimming and J lost 6 bases; unmatched junction nucleotides: 4. Germline-derived CDR1 and CDR2 are SGHAT and FQNNGV. The CDR3 DNA is TGTGCCAGCAGCTTATTGCTAGCGGGAGGGCCCGGGGAGCTGTTTTTT. As protein: CASSLLLAGGPGELFF.

This rearrangement joins TRBV2 to TRBJ2-7; 9 bases are a match to TRBD1. The CDR3 is 14 residues long. CDR1 is SNHLY and CDR2 is FYNNEI in the germline V gene. V dropped 6 bases and J dropped 5; count of bases not matched to a gene: 8. As DNA, the CDR3 is TGTGCCAGCAGAGGGACAGGGAGAAGGGACGAGCAGTACTTC. It yields the protein CASRGTGRRDEQYF.

The CDR3 region has the DNA TGTGCCAGTAGTATAGCCAGGGTACGGCGGTTAAACACTGAAGCTTTCTTT. This codes for CASSIARVRRLNTEAFF. This chain links TRBV19 with TRBJ1-1, with a possible D match to TRBD1 (5 bases). V was clipped by 1 base and J by 2 bases, with 17 bases between them. From germline, CDR1 is LNHDA and CDR2 SQIVND (reference sequence). This CDR3 comprises 17 residues.

This rearrangement joins TRBV30 to TRBJ2-7; no definite D call. Germline assignment: CDR1 GTSNPN and CDR2 SVGIG (reference sequence). Trimming took 3 bases from V and 7 from J, leaving 13 bases between them. The CDR3 spans 12 residues. The CDR3 DNA is TGTGCCTGGAGCTCAGGTTTAAGGGAGCAGTACTTC. Its protein product is CAWSSGLREQYF.

The V call is TRBV21-1, the J call TRBJ1-6. TRBV21-1 is termed a pseudogene. This CDR3 comprises 16 residues. The CDR3 protein is CASSNMRCSYNSPLHF. The CDR3, as DNA: TGTGCCAGCAGCAATATGAGATGCTCCTATAATTCACCCCTCCACTTT.

CDR3 in amino acids: CASSAQATSSTDTQYF. CDR3 sequence (DNA): TGTGCCAGCAGCGCCCAAGCGACTAGCAGCACAGATACGCAGTATTTT. V and J are TRBV9 and TRBJ2-3; 7 positions match TRBD2. J lost 0 bases, V lost 3 bases, and 7 bases had no gene match. Germline V gene data show CDR1 as SGDLS and CDR2 as YYNGEE. This CDR3 is 16 amino acids long. Based on the CDR3 plus reference TRBV9 and TRBJ2-3, the full variable domain is DSGVTQTPKHLITATGQRVTLRCSPRSGDLSVYWYQQSLDQGLQFLIQYYNGEERAKGNILERFSAQQFPDLHSELNLSSLELGDSALYFCASSAQATSSTDTQYFGPGTRLTVL.

CDR3: CASSPTILTERYGYTF. The CDR3 bases are TGCGCCAGCAGCCCGACGATTCTGACCGAGCGGTATGGCTACACCTTC. The J gene is TRBJ1-2, the V gene TRBV4-1; D is unresolved. Trimming took off 4 bases at V and 5 bases at J, with 20 bases between the two ends. The CDR3 is 16 amino acids. Germline CDR1 and CDR2: MGHRA and YSYEKL.